This T cell receptor (beta chain) stems from a study of T-cell reconstitution after alpha-beta-depleted transplantation in children. Library preparation (for TCRbeta) was performed with unique molecular identifiers. TCRdb passed the PCR reads through MiXCR, listing each CDR3 protein once. The repertoire holds roughly 420,000 distinct CDR3 sequences, with around 16% as singletons. This clonotype has a handful of counts. Its antigen is currently unknown. Study-level points and caveats: Reports say that about two months after transplant, the alpha-beta T cells came out of several hundred graft clones that had expanded. Newly produced T cells mostly provided counts and TCRbeta diversity after one year, as hyperexpanded clones declined. From surviving recipient T cells and thymic progenitors came the high day-60 TCRbeta diversity observed in some patients.

Trimming cost V 6 bases and J 5 bases, with 19 bases left between them. The CDR3 sequence is 16 residues long. The germline CDR1 and CDR2 sequences are MNHEY and SVGEGT. The specimen was PBMCs, mostly from graft donor cells, collected 360 days after TCRalphabeta/CD19-depleted stem cell transplant. This rearrangement joins TRBV6-2 or TRBV6-3 to TRBJ2-2; D is possibly TRBD1 (6 bases). The receptor comes from a boy under three years old who had a stem cell transplant for Wiskott-Aldrich syndrome, so the T cells may come from the graft donor. The CDR3 DNA follows: TGTGCCAGCAGCCCCTCACGGCCAGGGGATACCGGGGAGCTGTTTTTT. Translation gives CASSPSRPGDTGELFF.